These 2 T cell receptor beta chains originate from one sample sequenced in a study of shared clonotypes between healthy human individuals. Sequencing was performed with immunoSEQ multiplex PCR; in TCRdb, only in-frame clones are kept and a portion is missing. The sample lists more than 2,000,000 clones; around 94% were seen once. Sequencing was carried out using naive CD4+ T cells sorted from blood. The subset was: CD45RA+ positively selected. Receptor source: a young man in good health.

This clone was seen just once. The chain employs TRBV19 and TRBJ2-7; 8 positions agree with TRBD1. Germline values: CDR1 LNHDA, CDR2 SQIVND (reference sequence). The trim removed 3 bases at V and 6 bases at J, leaving 4 bases unmatched. The CDR3 is 13 amino acids. DNA of the CDR3: TGTGCCAGTAGTATCTGGACAGGGCGCGAGCAGTACTTC. This codes for CASSIWTGREQYF.

The chain couples TRBV19 to TRBJ1-1; 9 bases are a match to TRBD1. The CDR3 extends over 15 amino acids. The ends lost 6 bases at V and 5 bases at J; junction bases unmatched: 10. The germline V gene has CDR1 LNHDA and CDR2 SQIVND (reference sequence). Here the CDR3 reads CASRPGQQGATEAFF. CDR3 DNA: TGTGCCAGTAGACCTGGACAACAGGGGGCTACTGAAGCTTTCTTT.